The 5 T cell receptor beta chains presented below share a single source sample, sequenced in a study of OX40 agonist ivuxolimab in advanced cancers. Profiling relied on immunoSEQ multiplex PCR, and the TCRdb table lists in-frame clones only, not all of them. The data show about 95,000 clones, approximately 85% seen once. Source: CD4+ or CD8+ T cells sorted from blood, taken in a trial of the OX40 agonist ivuxolimab. The receptor source for this set is an adult with an advanced solid tumor such as melanoma, head and neck, liver or kidney cancer.

The gene calls are TRBV2 and TRBJ1-2, with a weak D call TRBD1 (5 bases). The CDR3 is 11 amino acids. The V gene's germline CDR1 is SNHLY and CDR2 FYNNEI. Trimming pared 4 bases from V and 5 bases from J, leaving 5 bases between. CDR3 sequence: CASSAGYGYTF. For the CDR3, the DNA is TGTGCCAGCAGTGCAGGGTATGGCTACACCTTC.

This sequence joins TRBV11-3 and TRBJ2-3; D ambiguous. This CDR3 comprises 12 residues. Germline V gene sequence: CDR1 SGHNT, CDR2 YENEEA. V was clipped by 2 bases and J by 3 bases, with 3 bases between them. CDR3 bases: TGTGCCAGCAGCTTAATAACAGATACGCAGTATTTT. This translates into CASSLITDTQYF.

The chain uses TRBV27 and TRBJ2-1, with D tentatively TRBD2 (5 bases). Germline V gives CDR1 MNHEY, CDR2 SMNVEV (reference sequence). V lost 5 bases, J lost 0 bases, and 14 bases lay in between. The CDR3 spans 16 residues. CDR3 bases: TGTGCCAGCAGTCCCCTAGGCGGACTCTCCTACAATGAGCAGTTCTTC. Protein sequence: CASSPLGGLSYNEQFF.

The rearrangement links TRBV19 to TRBJ1-5; no reliable D call. The CDR3 totals 13 residues. The V end lost 6 bases, the J end lost 1 base, and 7 bases lay between the germline ends. Per the germline V gene, CDR1 is LNHDA and CDR2 is SQIVND (reference sequence). The CDR3 is CASRQNSNQPQHF. CDR3 DNA: TGTGCCAGTAGGCAAAACAGCAATCAGCCCCAGCATTTT.

The CDR3 region has the DNA TGTGCCAGCAGCGAGGTAGCGGGAGCCCCCGGGGAGCTGTTTTTT. Translated, it gives CASSEVAGAPGELFF. The rearrangement uses TRBV6-4 and TRBJ2-2; 9 nucleotides match TRBD2. Losses at the gene ends were 6 bases for V and 6 bases for J; bases not matched to a gene: 8. The CDR3 extends over 15 amino acids. In germline, CDR1 is MRHNA, CDR2 SNTAGT.